The T cell receptor (beta chain) described here comes from a study of neurological immune-mediated disorders. Notes on the study in general: HTLV-1-associated myelopathy had the most TCR clonal expansion, whereas multiple sclerosis had the least (lower than in healthy controls).

This clonotype showed up many times. Its antigen is not known. Stated time point: longitudinal time-point 1 (baseline). The method for making cDNA was 5'RACE, and it used 10-nucleotide random UMIs. From 15-18 subjects, every sequencing run obtained over 160 million TCR-beta sequences. TCRdb reprocessed the 5' RACE reads with MiXCR, giving one entry per CDR3 protein. This sample carries about 49,000 distinct CDR3 sequences, about a tenth of them seen once, and the ten largest clones take more than 1.5%. Germline CDR1 and CDR2: DFQATT and SNEGSKA (reference sequence). CDR3 length equals 13 residues. J lost 1 base, V lost 7 bases, and 3 bases had no gene match.

This chain links TRBV20-1 with TRBJ2-4, with TRBD2 matching over 8 bases. This TCR derives from a woman aged 40 to 49 in good health. The sequenced sample was PBMCs. The CDR3 spells CSVERGAKNIQYF. DNA for the CDR3: TGCAGTGTGGAGCGGGGGGCCAAAAACATTCAGTACTTC.